The 8 T cell receptor beta chains below all came from one sample that was sequenced in a study of regulatory T cells in long-lasting Graves disease. Time point noted: newly diagnosed GD, antithyroid drugs for less than 3 months. The TCR library was prepared using RNA isolated from PBMCs. CDR3 regions were amplified by Arm-PCR using iRepertoire HTBI primers to build TCR beta libraries. A single record per CDR3 protein comes from TCRdb applying MiXCR to the multiplex PCR reads. The table lists around 500,000 distinct CDR3 sequences, around 12% of them singletons. This same sample was also part of a study on T cells in Graves' hyperthyroidism and ophthalmopathy.

Here the sequenced sample was peripheral blood mononuclear cells (PBMCs), taken at new diagnosis, from a patient treated with antithyroid drugs. The receptors here all came from a woman aged 25 to 39 with Graves disease.

For this clonotype: A far larger clone lies a single base away; this is likely a read error. The J gene is TRBJ2-2, the V gene TRBV7-2; 9 nucleotides line up with TRBD2. Germline V lookup: CDR1 SGHTA, CDR2 FQGNSA. The CDR3 runs to 20 residues. CDR3 in amino acids: CASSLAAGGSRYTVTGEPFF. DNA for the CDR3: TGTGCCAGCAGCTTAGCAGCGGGAGGTAGTCGGTACACTGTGACCGGGGAGCCGTTTTTT.

This clonotype was counted ten times or more. The chain recombines TRBV7-9 with TRBJ2-5, with a tentative D call TRBD2 (5 bases). This CDR3 comprises 14 residues. The V gene's germline CDR1 is SEHNR and CDR2 FQNEAQ (reference sequence). V lost 5 bases and J 1 base, leaving 11 bases between the germline ends. As DNA, the CDR3 is TGTGCCAGCAGCCCCCCAGCGGTCCAAGAGACCCAGTACTTC. Encoded protein: CASSPPAVQETQYF. The full variable domain, in which reference TRBV7-9 and TRBJ2-5 provide the parts outside the CDR3, is DTGVSQNPRHKITKRGQNVTFRCDPISEHNRLYWYRQTLGQGPEFLTYFQNEAQLEKSRLLSDRFSAERPKGSFSTLEIQRTEQGDSAMYLCASSPPAVQETQYFGPGTRLLVL.

The CDR3 spells CASRIQGMGREQYF. CDR3 DNA: TGTGCCAGCAGAATACAGGGAATGGGGCGCGAGCAGTACTTC. V and J are TRBV2 and TRBJ2-7; weak D call: TRBD1 (6 bases). V was pared by 6 bases and J by 6 bases, with 18 bases between. The CDR3 covers 14 residues. Looked up from germline, CDR1 is SNHLY and CDR2 is FYNNEI.

V is TRBV24-1 and J is TRBJ2-3; D not certain. The CDR3 totals 13 residues. Trimming took off 2 bases at V and 2 bases at J, with 4 bases between the two ends. The germline gives CDR1 KGHDR, CDR2 SFDVKD. The CDR3 is CATSDSATDTQYF. The CDR3 bases are TGTGCCACCAGTGATTCTGCCACAGATACGCAGTATTTT.

Ten or more counts support this clonotype. The chain employs TRBV2 and TRBJ1-5; no definite D call. CDR3 size: 15 residues. V lost 4 bases, J lost 5 bases, and 15 bases lay in between. Germline CDR1 reads SNHLY; CDR2 reads FYNNEI. CDR3 DNA: TGTGCCAGCAGTGCCCGCTGGGCAGGTGATCAGCCCCAGCATTTT. This sequence encodes CASSARWAGDQPQHF.

This clonotype turned up a few times. The V and J genes are TRBV6-2 or TRBV6-3 and TRBJ2-5, with D tentatively TRBD1 or TRBD2 (5 bases each). Germline CDR1 reads MNHEY; CDR2 reads SVGEGT. Trimming took off 5 bases at V and 3 bases at J, with 22 bases between the two ends. CDR3 length: 17 residues. The CDR3, as DNA: TGTGCCAGCAGTGAATCATCGACATATTGGGGGAAAGAGACCCAGTACTTC. Protein: CASSESSTYWGKETQYF.

The chain recombines TRBV6-5 with TRBJ2-7; TRBD1 matches 9 bases. V was pared by 4 bases and J by 4 bases, with 8 bases of the junction left unmatched. This CDR3 contains 15 residues. Germline CDR1 reads MNHEY; CDR2 reads SVGAGI. The chain's CDR3 is CASSSYRGQRYEQYF. The CDR3 DNA follows: TGTGCCAGCAGTTCGTACAGGGGGCAGAGGTACGAGCAGTACTTC.

This clonotype appeared many times. The chain joins TRBV12-3 or TRBV12-4 to TRBJ2-3, with 8 bases that match TRBD2. Unmatched junction bases numbered 14, after V lost 6 bases and J lost 0 bases. This CDR3 contains 18 residues. The CDR3 nucleotides are TGTGCCAGCAGGGGCTTAAGCGGGAGAATGACGAGCACAGATACGCAGTATTTT. It encodes CASRGLSGRMTSTDTQYF.